Reported below is one T cell receptor (beta chain). Its antigen is not yet known. No clone much larger than this one lies a single base away; base qualities are absent. From its cysteine to its phenylalanine, the CDR3 spans 14 amino acids. Just CDR3 DNA is preserved here, 42 bases in frame from base 1. CDR1 and CDR2, looked up from the germline V gene (reference sequence), are SSHAT and FNYEAQ. The source of the sample is a study of cytomegalovirus exposure and HLA in healthy donors (dated by TCRdb to the late 2010s). About the full investigation: An earlier analysis of 550 to 700 of the donors reported more than 250 Gb of sequence data and roughly 110 million unique TCR beta sequences from about 179 million T cells. An early release covering 550 to 700 HLA-typed donors comprised 250 to 350 gigabases of sequencing data and 85 million to 100 million unique TCR sequences. Of the roughly 400 genotyped donors, 75% to 85% were placed in the genetic ancestry cluster associated with self-reported Caucasian donors. The study aimed to test whether cataloging public T cell receptors could reveal signatures of past pathogen exposure. The study profiled the T cell repertoires of fewer than 850 subjects by immunosequencing and related them to cytomegalovirus serostatus. Besides the first cohort of about 730 subjects, a separate validation cohort made up of roughly 120 different subjects was used. High-throughput TCR immunosequencing, statistical association of individual TCRs with disease status, and machine learning were combined to predict cytomegalovirus infection status. In a later analysis, previously published TCR beta repertoires from 550 to 750 donors were re-analyzed and high-resolution HLA genotyping was added so that TCR occurrence patterns could be studied. Rather than using new phenotypic data, the later analysis identified candidate immune exposures from TCR beta sequences and from how often those sequences occurred across donors. In an earlier analysis of about 590 of the donors, high-throughput TCR beta sequencing was used to judge whether each TCR beta V gene segment behaved as functional or pseudogenic. Donor age, sex, ethnicity and CMV serostatus were compiled together with the repertoire data. A later genetic analysis used genome-wide SNP genotypes for about three fifths of the 666 donors, treating that subset as a discovery cohort. Every repertoire in the discovery cohort had been generated on one and the same sequencing platform. HLA typing covered class I and class II loci at four-digit resolution. The number of donors typed differed by locus, with about 629-630 for A, B, C, DRB1 and DQB1, 522 for DQA1, approximately 580 for DPA1, and some 440 for DPB1. About five DR-DQ haplotypes were treated as single units for association and clustering because of strong linkage in the cohort. Among roughly 400 genotyped donors of the cohort, an average of approximately 240,000 unique TCR beta nucleotide sequences were sequenced per donor, roughly 18% of them non-productive. Here is what the overall study found, with its caveats: A group of highly shared sequence variants was considered likely to be a technical artifact of the sequencing pipeline. HLA typing was unavailable for some donors at each locus, so association tests used only the typed subset. Compared with equally common non-associated chains, HLA-associated TCR beta chains in a later analysis were more clonally expanded and had lower generation probabilities. Because counts were too low, seventeen rarely observed V segments, including chromosome 9 orphons, were excluded from the earlier analysis of some 590 of the donors. Across donors, most TCR sequences were observed very rarely, whereas some public TCRs were present in many individuals. A later genetic analysis associated a missense DCLRE1C variant with V-gene and J-gene trimming of TCR beta chains, and an independent cohort replicated the association. When HLA alleles, especially DR and DQ, strongly co-occurred, attributing TCR associations to individual alleles was difficult. According to a later analysis, TCR association rates differed among HLA loci, with DRB1 alleles showing the most associated TCRs and HLA-C alleles showing the fewest. The authors suggested that the approach could potentially be extended to other disease states and immunological phenotypes. According to a later genetic analysis, donors in an Asian-associated ancestry cluster had fewer N-insertions in productive TCRs than the approximately 670-donor mean. Roughly uniform sequencing depth across donors was assumed in presence/absence analyses, although this assumption may not hold. This cohort had only TCR beta chains sequenced, and the lack of alpha or paired-chain data limited which features could be detected. The study gave a list of about 170 TCR beta chains associated with cytomegalovirus. In both the original and validation cohorts, the classifier was reported to diagnose cytomegalovirus status with high specificity and sensitivity. A further reported finding was that TCR beta sequences accurately predicted the HLA-A and HLA-B alleles for most subjects in the first cohort. A later analysis reported that several top co-occurrence clusters appeared linked to parvovirus B19, influenza, CMV and Epstein-Barr virus. Linkage disequilibrium might explain the correlated functional status among segregating V segments, but an unknown experimental factor could not be ruled out. In an earlier analysis of approximately 590 of the donors, most TCR beta V segments were observed in productive rearrangements about 87% or about 30% of the time, broadly matching IMGT annotations. Three of the identified cytomegalovirus-associated TCR beta chains were confirmed in vitro to be specific for cytomegalovirus antigens. In a later analysis, about 16,000 TCR beta sequences were associated with specific HLA alleles at a false discovery rate of 0.05. In a later analysis, most CMV-associated TCR beta chains were found to appear HLA-restricted, with HLA associations seemingly driven largely by CMV exposure. Immune exposure information for the cohort was limited to CMV serostatus. Some IMGT-functional V segments, including TRBV6-2 and TRBV6-3, could not be told apart with the 87-base-pair reads, so those segments were excluded.

In total, roughly 710 healthy bone marrow donors made up the cohort. At the time of sampling, all cohort members were nominally healthy, though unrecorded immune exposures were likely present. The donor was CMV seronegative and belonged to the group of under 400 seronegative cohort members. Every donor gave a peripheral blood sample, and the peripheral blood mononuclear cells from that sample were used for TCR beta sequencing. Genomic DNA was extracted from the blood cell samples with the Qiagen DNeasy Blood Extraction Kit. The method behind the library was the immunoSEQ multiplex PCR assay. For the multiplex PCR, a mixture combining 60 forward primers for TCR Vbeta segments and 13 reverse primers for TCR Jbeta segments was used. Amplification of the CDR3 region of rearranged TCR beta genes was performed with a multiplex PCR assay on genomic DNA. The amplified TCR beta libraries were sequenced on the Illumina HiSeq System as 87-base-pair reads. In the source study's methods: A later analysis counted some 80 million unique TCR beta chains across the approximately 700 repertoires, and about 10 million of these chains were shared by at least two donors. To remove PCR and sequencing errors, raw reads were error-corrected and collapsed into unique sequences using a nearest-neighbor algorithm that merged closely related sequences. To assign V, D and J gene segments, CDR3 sequences were aligned to IMGT reference sequences. For a sequence to be retained, a match of at least six nucleotides to both a V gene segment and a J gene segment was required. Rearrangements were classified as productive when the CDR3 lacked stop codons and remained in frame with V and J, and all other rearrangements were classified as non-productive. CDR3 was defined by IMGT convention, running from the second conserved V-encoded cysteine to the conserved J-encoded phenylalanine. In an earlier analysis of just under 600 of the donors, sequences lacking an unambiguous match to a single V gene segment were excluded. In an earlier analysis of a few hundred of the donors, V segments were called functional above 56.7% productive rearrangements and were called segregating when the between-donor standard deviation exceeded 5%. A statistical classification framework was built for diagnosing cytomegalovirus status from the catalog of TCR beta chain sequences. In a later analysis, TCR nucleotide sequences were compared against IMGT/GENE-DB human TR gene sequences so that V and J genes could be assigned. A later analysis assigned CDR3 sequences and most-parsimonious VDJ recombination scenarios with the TCRdist pipeline. In a later analysis, every TCR beta chain was defined by the combination of its CDR3 amino acid sequence and its V-gene family, and reads without a unique V-gene family were dropped. A later analysis removed 500 to 650 highly shared, low-generation-probability nucleotide sequences to deal with suspected cross-contamination and a sequencing artifact. For each public chain, a later analysis derived a clonal expansion index from normalized ranks of inferred template counts within each repertoire. In a later analysis, generation probabilities were computed using a VDJ recombination model fitted to out-of-frame rearrangements, and the results were checked against IGoR. In a later analysis, TCR-TCR, TCR-HLA and TCR-CMV co-occurrence was scored with hypergeometric tests, and a repertoire-size bias correction was applied to TCR pairs. In a later analysis, false discovery rates were estimated by permuting HLA or CMV assignments 20 times. In a later analysis, co-occurring TCRs were grouped with DBSCAN, and TCRdist sequence similarity was added when clustering was performed within HLA-allele-positive subsets. Repertoires with fewer than 30,000 or more than 120,000 public chains, plus five repertoires with anomalous nucleotide sharing, were excluded from co-occurrence clustering. TCRdb limited this immuneACCESS table to in-frame rearrangements with V and J called. A share of clones is missing; checked studies link under half to unresolved V genes, and the rest is unexplained. V, J and clone size reflect that table, while D and trimming were determined from the DNA. The sample includes fewer than 250,000 clones, with approximately 80% observed a single time. The ten largest clones add up to around 2.8% of the sample.

Sequences were obtained from PBMCs. Recombination connected TRBV7-7 to TRBJ2-3; TRBD2 is possibly the D segment (7 matching bases). This clonotype originated in a man aged 25 to 40 in good health and CMV-seronegative. The CDR3 protein: CASGMGGATDTQYF. The DNA reads TGTGCTAGCGGCATGGGGGGGGCCACAGATACGCAGTATTTT.